The 18 T cell receptor beta chains listed next were all sequenced from one sample in a study of blood T cell repertoires in COVID-19. Produced via immunoSEQ multiplex PCR; TCRdb's table is partial and in-frame only. Of under 200,000 clones in the sample, 70% to 90% are singletons; the top ten hold approximately 11%. The sequenced sample was peripheral blood. The receptors derive from a woman aged 55-69 years with COVID-19, enrolled during active disease.

The V gene is TRBV10-3, the J gene TRBJ1-1, with TRBD1 as a possible D gene (5 bases). CDR1 is ENHRY, CDR2 SYGVKD, per germline. V lost 3 bases and J lost 8, with 13 bases in between. The CDR3 is 13 residues long. CDR3 sequence (DNA): TGTGCCATCAGTGATTCTCAGCGGGGCGAAGCTTTCTTT. The encoded protein is CAISDSQRGEAFF.

V and J are TRBV29-1 and TRBJ2-5, with a possible D match to TRBD1 (6 bases). The germline CDR1 and CDR2 sequences are SQVTM and ANQGSEA. V was pared by 7 bases and J by 4 bases, with 13 bases between. The CDR3 is 12 residues long. CDR3 region: CSGRQVGETQYF. The DNA of the CDR3 is TGCAGCGGCCGACAGGTTGGAGAGACCCAGTACTTC.

The rearrangement uses TRBV24-1 and TRBJ2-1; D is undetermined. In germline, CDR1 is KGHDR, CDR2 SFDVKD. The length of the CDR3 is 13 residues. Between the trimmed V and J ends, which lost 2 bases and 10 bases, there was a span of 11 bases. The CDR3: CATSDYRPEEQFF. Here the CDR3 DNA reads TGTGCCACCAGTGATTACAGACCAGAGGAGCAGTTCTTC.

The V and J genes are TRBV7-2 and TRBJ1-1; 8 bases are shared with TRBD1. Germline V gene lookup returns CDR1 SGHTA and CDR2 FQGNSA. J lost 5 bases, V lost 1 base, and 6 bases had no gene match. This CDR3 is built from 15 residues. The CDR3 here is CASSLVAGGLTEAFF. The CDR3 region has the DNA TGTGCCAGCAGCTTAGTTGCAGGGGGCTTGACTGAAGCTTTCTTT.

The V call is TRBV19, the J call TRBJ2-7, with D perhaps TRBD2 (5 bases). The CDR3 extends over 12 amino acids. Germline CDR1 LNHDA, CDR2 SQIVND (reference sequence). Between the trimmed V and J ends, which lost 10 bases and 4 bases, there was a span of 14 bases. The CDR3 loop is CATAGPRYEQYF. In DNA, the CDR3 is TGTGCCACGGCGGGCCCACGGTACGAGCAGTACTTC.

The chain links TRBV5-4 to TRBJ2-2; maybe TRBD2 (7 bases). V lost 4 bases, J lost 4 bases, and 17 bases lay in between. CDR3 length: 16 residues. CDR1 and CDR2 from the germline V gene are SGHNT and YYREEE (reference sequence). CDR3 protein: CASSPGRGQVTGELFF. The DNA of the CDR3 is TGTGCCAGCAGCCCGGGGCGGGGGCAGGTCACCGGGGAGCTGTTTTTT.

This chain links TRBV13 with TRBJ2-7; a possible D gene is TRBD2 (5 bases). V was clipped by 4 bases and J by 0 bases, with 13 bases between them. Germline V gene sequence: CDR1 PRHDT, CDR2 FYEKMQ (reference sequence). This CDR3 is 15 amino acids long. The CDR3 nucleotides read TGTGCCAGCAGCTCCAGAGCGGCAAGCTCCTACGAGCAGTACTTC. Its protein product is CASSSRAASSYEQYF. Combining the CDR3 with reference TRBV13 and TRBJ2-7 gives the whole variable domain AAGVIQSPRHLIKEKRETATLKCYPIPRHDTVYWYQQGPGQDPQFLISFYEKMQSDKGSIPDRFSAQQFSDYHSELNMSSLELGDSALYFCASSSRAASSYEQYFGPGTRLTVT.

The V call is TRBV4-1, the J call TRBJ2-5; 7 bases are shared with TRBD1. J gave up 8 bases and V 11 bases, and 11 bases lay outside the gene matches. The CDR3 contains 12 residues. From germline, CDR1 is MGHRA and CDR2 YSYEKL. The CDR3 protein is CAAQGPSETQYF. DNA of the CDR3: TGCGCCGCACAGGGGCCCTCCGAAACCCAGTACTTC.

The chain combines TRBV15 with TRBJ2-5; 7 bases match TRBD2. J was trimmed by 1 base and V by 1 base; bases with no gene match: 3. This CDR3 has 15 residues. Germline CDR1 and CDR2: LNHNV and YYDKDF (reference sequence). The CDR3 nucleotides read TGTGCCACCAGCAGAGCGGGGAGGGGCCAAGAGACCCAGTACTTC. This gives the protein CATSRAGRGQETQYF.

The gene calls are TRBV30 and TRBJ1-1; D perhaps matches TRBD1 (5 bases). Trimming removed 3 bases from V and 3 bases from J, with 11 bases in between. The CDR3 runs to 13 residues. Germline CDR1 is GTSNPN and CDR2 is SVGIG (reference sequence). The CDR3 region is CAWSREEDTEAFF. CDR3 bases: TGTGCCTGGAGCAGGGAAGAGGACACTGAAGCTTTCTTT.

The J gene is TRBJ2-1, the V gene TRBV9; 8 bases map to TRBD2. Germline CDR1 and CDR2: SGDLS and YYNGEE. The CDR3 spans 15 residues. The J segment lost 10 bases and the V segment lost 0 bases, leaving 9 bases of the junction unmatched. DNA for the CDR3: TGTGCCAGCAGCGTAGCTAGGACTAGCAGCAAGGAGCAGTTCTTC. It is translated as CASSVARTSSKEQFF. The complete variable domain, with remaining parts taken from reference TRBV9 and TRBJ2-1, reads DSGVTQTPKHLITATGQRVTLRCSPRSGDLSVYWYQQSLDQGLQFLIQYYNGEERAKGNILERFSAQQFPDLHSELNLSSLELGDSALYFCASSVARTSSKEQFFGPGTRLTVL.

V and J are TRBV7-9 and TRBJ1-3, with D maybe TRBD1 (5 bases). This CDR3 is 16 amino acids long. With 2 bases removed from V and 2 bases from J, the gap between germline ends came to 13 bases. Looked up from germline, CDR1 is SEHNR and CDR2 is FQNEAQ (reference sequence). The CDR3 is CASSLLDSGTGNTIYF. The CDR3, as DNA: TGTGCCAGCAGCTTACTCGACAGTGGCACTGGAAACACCATATATTTT.

The chain couples TRBV11-3 to TRBJ1-1, with D maybe TRBD1 (6 bases). Looked up from germline, CDR1 is SGHNT and CDR2 is YENEEA. Trimming removed 5 bases at V and 6 bases at J, with 13 bases between. The CDR3 extends over 13 amino acids. The CDR3 reads CASSPDRWAEAFF. The CDR3 DNA follows: TGTGCCAGCAGCCCAGACAGGTGGGCTGAAGCTTTCTTT.

This sequence joins TRBV9 and TRBJ1-1; a possible D gene is TRBD1 (5 bases). CDR1 and CDR2 from the germline V gene are SGDLS and YYNGEE. The V gene lost 4 bases and the J gene lost 1 base, with 11 bases spanning the gap. The CDR3 length is 14 residues. CDR3: CASSSSTGNTEAFF. CDR3 coding DNA: TGTGCCAGCAGCAGCAGTACAGGGAACACTGAAGCTTTCTTT.

Only one count was recorded for this clone. This chain uses TRBV6-5 with TRBJ2-7; TRBD1 matches 7 bases. V lost 5 bases to trimming and J lost 2 bases; unmatched junction nucleotides: 6. Germline values: CDR1 MNHEY, CDR2 SVGAGI. This CDR3 is 14 amino acids long. CDR3 sequence: CASSRDSYTYEQYF. For the CDR3, the DNA is TGTGCCAGCAGTCGGGACAGCTATACCTACGAGCAGTACTTC.

This chain links TRBV4-3 with TRBJ2-1, with TRBD2 matching over 7 bases. V shed 4 bases and J 4 bases; nucleotides not matched to a gene: 10. The CDR3 extends over 16 amino acids. CDR1 is LGHNA and CDR2 is YSLEER in the germline V gene. The CDR3 loop reads CASSRYSSGLYNEQFF. Here the CDR3 DNA reads TGCGCCAGCAGCCGATACTCTAGCGGACTGTACAATGAGCAGTTCTTC.

This sequence joins TRBV28 and TRBJ1-4; no clear D gene. Germline CDR1 is MDHEN and CDR2 is SYDVKM. The CDR3 runs 14 residues. V dropped 3 bases and J dropped 4 bases, with 9 bases sitting between them. The CDR3 sequence: CASSFSRYNEKLFF. The DNA of the CDR3 is TGTGCCAGCAGTTTTAGCAGATATAATGAAAAACTGTTTTTT.

This clone has only a few counts. CDR3 in DNA: TGTGCCAGCAGCTGGACTGCAGCCGGGAATGAAAAACTGTTTTTT. This sequence encodes CASSWTAAGNEKLFF. V and J are TRBV5-6 and TRBJ1-4; D uncertain. The V gene's germline CDR1 is SGHDT and CDR2 YYEEEE. The ends were cut back, 3 bases at V and 5 bases at J, with 14 bases in the middle. The CDR3 runs 15 residues.